This is a list of T cell receptor beta chains from one sample in a study of radiotherapy plus CTLA-4 blockade in lung cancer. Clones were sequenced by immunoSEQ multiplex PCR, and TCRdb holds only the in-frame ones, with some missing. The sample carries around 45,000 clones, approximately 70% recorded once. The specimen was peripheral blood, collected from a patient treated with radiotherapy plus ipilimumab. The receptors here all came from a human donor with non-small cell lung cancer who had a complete response to radiotherapy plus ipilimumab. CDR3s include the opening cysteine and the closing phenylalanine or tryptophan. A D gene is named only where the DNA matches it firmly. Clone sizes are given selectively: once, few, many, or a class where the clone is expanded.

v_gene,j_gene,abundance,d_gene,CDR3aa,CDR3nt
TRBV28,TRBJ2-5,few,TRBD2,CASSLSTSGQETQYF,TGTGCCAGCAGTTTATCGACTAGCGGTCAAGAGACCCAGTACTTC
TRBV7-8,TRBJ1-3,NA,TRBD1,CASSRPLPGDRRNTIYF,TGTGCCAGCAGTCGACCCCTCCCCGGGGACAGAAGAAACACCATATATTTT
TRBV4-2,TRBJ2-7,NA,TRBD2,CASSQVGPSGIHEQYF,TGTGCCAGCAGCCAAGTAGGGCCTAGCGGGATCCACGAGCAGTACTTC
TRBV30,TRBJ1-2,NA,NA,CAWMNQQGAGYTF,TGTGCCTGGATGAATCAGCAGGGCGCTGGCTACACCTTC
TRBV5-1,TRBJ2-1,few,TRBD2,CASSPGLVVEQFF,TGCGCCAGCAGCCCGGGACTAGTCGTTGAGCAGTTCTTC
TRBV7-9,TRBJ1-2,NA,NA,CASTARGGYYGYTF,TGTGCCAGCACCGCCAGGGGTGGGTACTATGGCTACACCTTC
TRBV7-8,TRBJ2-5,NA,TRBD1,CASSSQGGPVQETQYF,TGTGCCAGCAGCTCACAGGGGGGACCAGTACAAGAGACCCAGTACTTC
TRBV7-9,TRBJ1-1,NA,NA,CASSPIQMNTEAFF,TGTGCCAGCAGCCCGATACAAATGAACACTGAAGCTTTCTTT
TRBV7-3,TRBJ2-7,few,TRBD2,CASSLVGAGDYEQYF,TGTGCCAGCAGCTTGGTCGGAGCGGGAGACTACGAGCAGTACTTC
TRBV2,TRBJ1-1,NA,TRBD1,CASRFPKTGGTEAFF,TGTGCCAGCAGATTCCCTAAGACAGGGGGCACTGAAGCTTTCTTT
TRBV19,TRBJ1-5,NA,TRBD1,CASSRSRQGISNQPQHF,TGTGCCAGTAGTCGGTCCCGACAGGGGATTAGCAATCAGCCCCAGCATTTT
TRBV4-1,TRBJ2-1,few,NA,CASSQHTSKSYNEQFF,TGCGCCAGCAGCCAGCATACTAGTAAGTCCTACAATGAGCAGTTCTTC
TRBV19,TRBJ2-2,few,NA,CASSLTASYLFF,TGTGCCAGTAGTTTGACAGCCTCTTATCTGTTTTTT
TRBV2,TRBJ1-5,NA,TRBD1,CASSPDRGNLPQHF,TGTGCCAGCAGCCCCGACAGGGGCAATTTGCCCCAGCATTTT
TRBV29-1,TRBJ2-3,NA,NA,CSVNRESDTQYF,TGCAGCGTCAACAGGGAATCAGATACGCAGTATTTT
TRBV5-1,TRBJ1-1,NA,NA,CASRAQGRAFF,TGCGCCAGCAGGGCGCAGGGTCGCGCTTTCTTT
TRBV27,TRBJ1-3,NA,NA,CASSPHGPGGNTIYF,TGTGCCAGCAGTCCCCACGGTCCAGGCGGAAACACCATATATTTT
TRBV12-1,TRBJ2-7,NA,NA,CASSFSDRGDPYEQYF,TGTGCCAGCAGCTTTTCGGACAGGGGGGACCCCTACGAGCAGTACTTC
TRBV4-1,TRBJ2-2,few,NA,CASSRHEPDTNTGELFF,TGCGCCAGCAGCCGGCATGAACCCGACACGAACACCGGGGAGCTGTTTTTT
TRBV5-1,TRBJ1-2,NA,TRBD1,CASSDGQGDYGYTF,TGCGCCAGCAGCGACGGACAGGGTGACTATGGCTACACCTTC
TRBV19,TRBJ2-5,NA,NA,CASSSPAGQETQYF,TGTGCCAGTAGTTCCCCCGCGGGTCAAGAGACCCAGTACTTC
TRBV15,TRBJ2-7,NA,TRBD2,CATSRDWGAGGVHEQYF,TGTGCCACCAGCAGAGATTGGGGAGCGGGAGGCGTCCACGAGCAGTACTTC
TRBV7-9,TRBJ2-6,once,NA,CASMPRGAGTGANVLTF,TGTGCCAGCATGCCCAGGGGGGCAGGGACTGGGGCCAACGTCCTGACTTTC
TRBV7-9,TRBJ2-5,NA,NA,CASSSNRVQETQYF,TGTGCCAGCAGCTCCAACAGGGTGCAAGAGACCCAGTACTTC
TRBV5-1,TRBJ2-1,NA,NA,CASSLLGDWANEQFF,TGCGCCAGCAGCTTGTTAGGGGACTGGGCAAATGAGCAGTTCTTC
TRBV18,TRBJ2-7,NA,NA,CASSQDSLYEQYF,TGTGCCAGCTCACAAGACAGTCTGTACGAGCAGTACTTC
TRBV18,TRBJ1-1,NA,NA,CASSFGVGTEAFF,TGTGCCAGCTCGTTCGGGGTAGGCACTGAAGCTTTCTTT
TRBV6-1,TRBJ1-2,NA,NA,CASRVWDTYGYTF,TGTGCCAGCAGGGTCTGGGACACCTATGGCTACACCTTC
TRBV27,TRBJ1-1,NA,NA,CASSLRAGVRAFF,TGTGCCAGCAGTTTAAGGGCAGGGGTAAGGGCTTTCTTT
TRBV4-1,TRBJ2-1,NA,TRBD2,CASSQGPAGGPDEQFF,TGCGCCAGCAGCCAAGGACCGGCGGGAGGGCCGGATGAGCAGTTCTTC
TRBV7-2,TRBJ2-7,NA,TRBD2,CASSGRTSGAYEQYF,TGTGCCAGCAGCGGACGGACTAGCGGTGCCTACGAGCAGTACTTC
TRBV4-2,TRBJ2-1,medium-sized,TRBD2,CASSALPTSGYNEQFF,TGTGCCAGCAGCGCCCTACCGACTAGCGGCTACAATGAGCAGTTCTTC
TRBV2,TRBJ2-5,NA,TRBD2,CASRRLAGMRETQYF,TGTGCCAGCAGAAGACTAGCGGGCATGAGGGAGACCCAGTACTTC
TRBV19,TRBJ1-3,medium-sized,NA,CASNQGKNTIYF,TGTGCCAGTAATCAGGGGAAAAACACCATATATTTT
TRBV6-5,TRBJ1-2,NA,NA,CATQEGYGYTF,TGTGCCACCCAAGAGGGCTATGGCTACACCTTC
TRBV7-2,TRBJ2-5,NA,NA,CASSLVRRGPETQYF,TGTGCCAGCAGCTTAGTCCGGCGGGGGCCAGAGACCCAGTACTTC
TRBV15,TRBJ1-5,NA,NA,CATSRGRYQPQHF,TGTGCCACCAGCAGAGGCAGATATCAGCCCCAGCATTTT
TRBV18,TRBJ2-1,NA,TRBD2,CASSPGVGGRYNEQFF,TGTGCCAGCTCACCAGGCGTGGGGGGGAGATACAATGAGCAGTTCTTC
TRBV7-9,TRBJ2-1,NA,NA,CASSSTMTSYNEQFF,TGTGCCAGCAGCTCAACTATGACCTCCTACAATGAGCAGTTCTTC
TRBV5-4,TRBJ2-7,few,NA,CASSLAREQYF,TGTGCCAGCAGCTTGGCCCGGGAGCAGTACTTC
TRBV7-9,TRBJ1-4,NA,NA,CASSPSGAREKLFF,TGTGCCAGCAGCCCGTCAGGGGCCCGAGAAAAACTGTTTTTT
TRBV7-2,TRBJ1-2,once,NA,CASSLDNRYGYTF,TGTGCCAGCAGCTTAGACAACAGATATGGCTACACCTTC
TRBV5-8,TRBJ2-7,NA,TRBD2,CASGRGTYEQYF,TGTGCCAGCGGGAGGGGAACCTACGAGCAGTACTTC
TRBV12-5,TRBJ1-1,few,TRBD1,CASGVQGATEAFF,TGTGCTAGTGGCGTACAGGGGGCAACTGAAGCTTTCTTT
TRBV4-3,TRBJ1-5,NA,NA,CASSPLVRNQPQHF,TGCGCCAGCAGCCCCCTAGTAAGGAATCAGCCCCAGCATTTT
TRBV19,TRBJ2-3,once,NA,CASNDGSLVDTQYF,TGTGCCAGTAACGACGGGAGTCTAGTAGATACGCAGTATTTT
TRBV18,TRBJ1-2,NA,NA,CASSAGLGEGYTF,TGTGCCAGCTCGGCCGGACTCGGGGAAGGCTACACCTTC
TRBV7-2,TRBJ1-5,NA,TRBD1,CASSLAPTGQGQPQHF,TGTGCCAGCAGCTTAGCCCCGACAGGGCAAGGTCAGCCCCAGCATTTT
TRBV1,TRBJ2-1,NA,NA,CTSSQETGTGNEQFF,TGCACCAGCAGCCAGGAGACAGGGACGGGCAATGAGCAGTTCTTC
TRBV5-6,TRBJ2-7,NA,TRBD1,CASSFGDGTGEYEQYF,TGTGCCAGCAGCTTTGGGGACGGGACAGGGGAGTACGAGCAGTACTTC
TRBV19,TRBJ2-5,NA,NA,CASTGGGQETQYF,TGTGCCAGTACGGGCGGAGGCCAAGAGACCCAGTACTTC
TRBV2,TRBJ1-4,medium-sized,TRBD1,CASRKTFGTGEKLFF,TGTGCCAGCCGAAAAACATTCGGGACAGGGGAAAAACTGTTTTTT
TRBV12-2,TRBJ1-2,NA,NA,CASRHLRTPRKNYGYTF,TGTGCAAGTCGCCACCTAAGGACTCCACGAAAGAACTATGGCTACACCTTC
TRBV30,TRBJ2-2,NA,TRBD1,CAWKTGTDTGELFF,TGTGCCTGGAAAACCGGGACAGACACCGGGGAGCTGTTTTTT
TRBV27,TRBJ1-1,NA,NA,CASSRMGRMNTEAFF,TGTGCCAGCAGCCGAATGGGGCGAATGAACACTGAAGCTTTCTTT
TRBV7-2,TRBJ2-3,NA,TRBD2,CASSSSRLAGPTDTQYF,TGTGCCAGCAGCTCCTCCAGACTAGCGGGGCCCACAGATACGCAGTATTTT
TRBV5-5,TRBJ2-3,few,TRBD1,CASSRGTVPDTQYF,TGTGCCAGCAGTAGGGGGACAGTCCCAGATACGCAGTATTTT
TRBV27,TRBJ2-3,once,NA,CASSLGQGTDTQYF,TGTGCCAGCAGTTTGGGTCAGGGAACAGATACGCAGTATTTT
TRBV7-9,TRBJ2-7,once,TRBD2,CASSSASGTSSYEQYF,TGTGCCAGCAGCTCAGCCTCCGGGACTAGCTCCTACGAGCAGTACTTC